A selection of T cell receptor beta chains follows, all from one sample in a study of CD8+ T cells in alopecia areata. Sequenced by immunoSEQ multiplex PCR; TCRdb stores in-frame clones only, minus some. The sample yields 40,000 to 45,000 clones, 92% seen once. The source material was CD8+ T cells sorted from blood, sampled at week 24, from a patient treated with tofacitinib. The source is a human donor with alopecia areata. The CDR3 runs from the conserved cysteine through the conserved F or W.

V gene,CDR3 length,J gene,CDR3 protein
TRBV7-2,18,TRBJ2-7,CASSRKPGPSVTTYEQYF
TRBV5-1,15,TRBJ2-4,CASSSYRGGKNIQYF
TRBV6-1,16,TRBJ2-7,CASSGPGTGGVDEQYF
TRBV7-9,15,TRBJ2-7,CASSYVQGAFYEQYF
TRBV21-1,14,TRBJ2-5,CASSNRDSQETQYF
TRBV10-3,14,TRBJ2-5,CASGGTSGEETQYF
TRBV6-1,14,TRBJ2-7,CASGGGQGSYEQYF
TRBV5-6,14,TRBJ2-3,CASSLASATDTQYF
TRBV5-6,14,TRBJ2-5,CASSSFLGQETQYF
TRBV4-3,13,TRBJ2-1,CASSQWAYNEQFF
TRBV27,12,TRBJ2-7,CASSLNSYEQYF
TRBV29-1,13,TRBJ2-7,CSAVGSSSYEQYF
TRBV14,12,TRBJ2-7,CASSPVSYEQYF
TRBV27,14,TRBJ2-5,CASSLRDREETQYF
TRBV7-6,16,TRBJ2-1,CASNEIGGPSYNEQFF
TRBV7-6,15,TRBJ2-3,CASSPGGGAGDTQYF
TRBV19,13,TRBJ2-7,CASSTGHSYEQYF
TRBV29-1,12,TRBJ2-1,CSVDRGLGEQFF
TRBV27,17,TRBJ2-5,CASSPLEGPQPQETQYF
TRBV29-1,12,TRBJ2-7,CSVVAQGIEQYF
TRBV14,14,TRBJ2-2,CASRLSGHTGELFF
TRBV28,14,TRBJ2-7,CASSNRGDSYEQYF
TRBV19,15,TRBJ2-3,CASSIGGVSTDTQYF
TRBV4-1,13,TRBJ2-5,CASSARVAETQYF
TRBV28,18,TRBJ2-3,CASSLMQGGLGVEDTQYF
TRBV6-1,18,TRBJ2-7,CASSGSGLAGYYSYEQYF
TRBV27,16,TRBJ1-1,CASSTLIAGVHTEAFF
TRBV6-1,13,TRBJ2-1,CASGRTGSIEQFF
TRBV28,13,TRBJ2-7,CASSDRVSYEQYF
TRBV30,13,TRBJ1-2,CAWKQERGYGYTF
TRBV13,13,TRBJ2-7,CASSWTTRPTLYF
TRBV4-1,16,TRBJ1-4,CASSQGDSATNEKLFF
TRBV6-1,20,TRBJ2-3,CASSEGTPITQIRSLFDQYF
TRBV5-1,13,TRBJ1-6,CASSLDDNSPLHF
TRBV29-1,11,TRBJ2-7,CSVLNSYEQYF
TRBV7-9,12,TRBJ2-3,CASTGITDTQYF
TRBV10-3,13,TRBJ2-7,CAISGRDGFEQYF
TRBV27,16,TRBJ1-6,CASSGQASSYNSPLHF
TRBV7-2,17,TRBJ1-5,CASSLDQGRGLNQPQHF
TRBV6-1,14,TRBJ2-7,CASSEGLSVYEQYF
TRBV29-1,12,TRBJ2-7,CSVERKDYEQYF